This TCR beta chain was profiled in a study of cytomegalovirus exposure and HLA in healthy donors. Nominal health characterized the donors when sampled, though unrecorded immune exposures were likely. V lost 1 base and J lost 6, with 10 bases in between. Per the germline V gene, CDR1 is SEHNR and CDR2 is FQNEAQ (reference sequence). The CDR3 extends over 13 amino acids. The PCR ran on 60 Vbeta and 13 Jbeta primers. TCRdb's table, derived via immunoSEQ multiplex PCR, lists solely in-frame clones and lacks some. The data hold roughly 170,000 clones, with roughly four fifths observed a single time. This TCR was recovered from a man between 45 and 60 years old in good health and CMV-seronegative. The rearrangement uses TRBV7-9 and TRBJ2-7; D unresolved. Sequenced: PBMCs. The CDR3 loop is CASSLDSPSEQYF. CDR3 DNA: TGTGCCAGCAGCTTAGACAGCCCGAGCGAGCAGTACTTC.